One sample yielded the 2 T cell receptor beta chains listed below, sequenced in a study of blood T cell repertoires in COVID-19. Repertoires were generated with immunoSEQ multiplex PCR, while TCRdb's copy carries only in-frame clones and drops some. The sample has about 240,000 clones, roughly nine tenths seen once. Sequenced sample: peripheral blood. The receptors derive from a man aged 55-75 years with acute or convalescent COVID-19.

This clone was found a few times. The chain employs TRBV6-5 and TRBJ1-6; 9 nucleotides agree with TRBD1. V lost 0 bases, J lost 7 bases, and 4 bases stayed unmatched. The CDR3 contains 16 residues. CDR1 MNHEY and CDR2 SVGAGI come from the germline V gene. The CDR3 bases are TGTGCCAGCAGTTACTCGATAGGGACAGGGAATTCACCCCTCCACTTT. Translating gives CASSYSIGTGNSPLHF.

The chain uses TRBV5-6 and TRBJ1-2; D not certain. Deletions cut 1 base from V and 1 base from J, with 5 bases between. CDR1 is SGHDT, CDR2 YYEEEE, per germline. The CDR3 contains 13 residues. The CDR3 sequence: CASSLYGNYGYTF. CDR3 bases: TGTGCCAGCAGCTTGTACGGTAACTATGGCTACACCTTC.